Sequencing of this T cell receptor (beta chain) was carried out in a study of glioma-infiltrating T cells. Notes on the study in general: Tissue-blood divergence was below expectation in non-neoplastic patients, above in gliomas. Tissue and blood shared very few CDR3 sequences. A blood CDR3 motif signature was depleted in highly divergent patients.

The CDR3 spans 14 residues. Trimming removed 5 bases at V and 0 bases at J, with 8 bases between. Per germline, CDR1 MDHEN and CDR2 SYDVKM. TCR alpha and beta CDR3 regions were amplified from RNA using iRepertoire nested multiplex PCR. From the multiplex PCR reads, TCRdb called clonotypes with MiXCR, one entry per CDR3 protein. The sample consists of more than 350,000 distinct CDR3 sequences, around 45% of them appearing once. Comment on this clonotype: Its antigen is as yet unknown.

The TCR sequence derives from a human donor with low-grade glioma or glioblastoma, undergoing nonglioma brain surgery, or in good health (not recorded which). The chain recombines TRBV28 with TRBJ1-5; no firm D call. Sequenced input: glioma tissue, nonneoplastic brain tissue, or PBMCs (not recorded which). The CDR3 loop reads CASSNLYSNQPQHF. The CDR3 DNA is TGTGCCAGCAGTAACCTCTATAGCAATCAGCCCCAGCATTTT.